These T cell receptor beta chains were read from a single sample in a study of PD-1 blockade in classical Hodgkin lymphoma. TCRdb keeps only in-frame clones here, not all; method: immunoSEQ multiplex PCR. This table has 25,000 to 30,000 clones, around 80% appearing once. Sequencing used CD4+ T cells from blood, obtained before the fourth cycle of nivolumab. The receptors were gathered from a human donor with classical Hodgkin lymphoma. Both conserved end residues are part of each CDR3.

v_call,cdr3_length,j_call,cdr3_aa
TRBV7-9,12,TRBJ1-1,CASSLRDTEAFF
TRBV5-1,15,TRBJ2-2,CASSLITQGPGELFF
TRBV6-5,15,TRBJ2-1,CASTGGQGTYNEQFF
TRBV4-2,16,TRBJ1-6,CASSQETGNLNSPLHF
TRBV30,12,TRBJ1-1,CAWQRGGSEAFF
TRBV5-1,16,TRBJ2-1,CASSLVGQGRANEQFF
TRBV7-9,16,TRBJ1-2,CASSLPPGGLIGFYTF
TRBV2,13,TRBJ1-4,CASSGQGREKLFF
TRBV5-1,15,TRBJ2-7,CASSLSGASSYEQYF
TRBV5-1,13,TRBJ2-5,CASSGSHQETQYF
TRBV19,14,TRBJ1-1,CASRTTDQNTEAFF
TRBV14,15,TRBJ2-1,CASSQVGLGYNEQFF
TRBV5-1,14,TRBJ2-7,CASSLAPDTYEQYF
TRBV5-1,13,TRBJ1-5,CASSLGGGQPQHF
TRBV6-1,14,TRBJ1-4,CASSWTGKSEKLFF
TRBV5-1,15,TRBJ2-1,CASSFPGTTYNEQFF
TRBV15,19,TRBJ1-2,CATSRGRAERGVFNYGYTF
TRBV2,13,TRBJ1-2,CASHGGTVYGYTF
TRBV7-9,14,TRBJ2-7,CASSLGTDAYEQYF
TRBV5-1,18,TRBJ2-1,CASSFGLAAAWGNNEQFF
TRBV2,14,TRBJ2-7,CASATEQGSYEQYF
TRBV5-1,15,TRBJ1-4,CASSLGRGGGEKLFF
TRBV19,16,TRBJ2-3,CASSVGRQRHTDTQYF
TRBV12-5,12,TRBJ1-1,CASGHDRSGAFF
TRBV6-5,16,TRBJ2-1,CASSYSTGGHYNEQFF
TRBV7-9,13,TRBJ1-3,CASSLDRGNTIYF
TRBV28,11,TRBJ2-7,CASRWDYEQYF
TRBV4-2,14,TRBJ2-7,CASSQVGVGSEQYF
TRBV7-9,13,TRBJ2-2,CASSFTDTGELFF
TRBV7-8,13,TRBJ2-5,CASSLVADGTQYF
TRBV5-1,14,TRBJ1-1,CASRLDGQNTEAFF
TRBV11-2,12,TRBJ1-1,CASSQPTGEAFF
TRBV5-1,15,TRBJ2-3,CASSALAGGTDTQYF
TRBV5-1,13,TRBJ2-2,CASSLQGTGELFF
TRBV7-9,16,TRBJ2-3,CASSLFVRYRTDTQYF
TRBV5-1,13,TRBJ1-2,CASSFQGAGGYTF
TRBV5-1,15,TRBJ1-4,CASSLGDSSNEKLFF
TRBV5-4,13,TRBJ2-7,CASSLGYQYEQYF
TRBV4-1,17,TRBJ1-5,CASSQDDWELTNQPQHF
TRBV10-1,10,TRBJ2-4,CASKGNIQYF
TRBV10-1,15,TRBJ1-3,CAREGVGAHGNTIYF
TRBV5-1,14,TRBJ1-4,CASKGQSLNEKLFF
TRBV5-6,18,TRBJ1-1,CASSLLQGSVVTDTEAFF
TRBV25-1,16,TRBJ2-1,CASSEYGNGLYNEQFF
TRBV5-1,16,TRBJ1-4,CASSLEIQGVGEKLFF
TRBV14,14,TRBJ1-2,CASSQDGRNYGYTF
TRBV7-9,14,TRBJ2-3,CASNRLAGEPTQYF
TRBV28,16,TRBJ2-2,CASSGLGTANTGELFF
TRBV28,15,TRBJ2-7,CASSPVPGTGYEQYF
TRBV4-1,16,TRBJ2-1,CASSQEPYGGDRGEFF